The next 11 T cell receptor beta chains were all read from a single sample in a study of T cell clonality in common variable immunodeficiency. Produced via immunoSEQ multiplex PCR; TCRdb's table is partial and in-frame only. The data show around 39,000 clones, none appearing only once, with roughly 3.6% held by the ten largest. What was sequenced was peripheral blood mononuclear cells. Receptor source: a person between 18 and 75 years old in good health.

In the case of this clone: With the read ending 3 residues before the CDR3 end, the germline J gene is used to fill in that end. V gene TRBV7-9 combines with J gene TRBJ2-4; possible D gene TRBD2, 6 bases. In germline, CDR1 is SEHNR, CDR2 FQNEAQ (reference sequence). The CDR3 length is 13 residues. CDR3 bases read: TGTGCCAGCAGCGCCGGGGAGGTCTATGGT. Amino acid sequence: CASSAGEVYG. The full CDR3 protein is CASSAGEVYGQYF.

This clone was observed many times. Read sequence stops 3 residues before the CDR3 end, and the germline J gene provides the missing end. This chain uses TRBV7-8 with TRBJ1-5; no firm D call. Trimming took 1 base from V and 4 from J, leaving 8 bases between them. Germline V gene data show CDR1 as SGHVS and CDR2 as FQNEAQ. The CDR3 is made up of 14 amino acids. The CDR3 sequence is CASSLVHLNQPQHF. The part of the CDR3 DNA that was read is TGTGCCAGCAGCTTAGTTCACTTAAATCAGCCC. The entire variable domain, with the rest obtained from reference TRBV7-8 and TRBJ1-5, is as follows: GAGVSQSPRYKVAKRGQDVALRCDPISGHVSLFWYQQALGQGPEFLTYFQNEAQLDKSGLPSDRFFAERPEGSVSTLKIQRTQQEDSAVYLCASSLVHLNQPQHFGDGTRLSIL.

This clone was detected ten times or more. The read halts 3 residues ahead of the CDR3 end, with the missing end drawn from the germline J gene. This chain uses TRBV20-1 with TRBJ2-5, with 10 bases that match TRBD2. V was clipped by 3 bases and J by 2 bases; unmatched bases: 9. The CDR3 totals 16 residues. Germline loops: CDR1 DFQATT, CDR2 SNEGSKA (reference sequence). The CDR3 region is CSARPLAGEGQETQYF. The covered CDR3 bases are TGCAGTGCTAGGCCCCTAGCGGGAGAGGGGCAAGAGACC.

The table lists this clone with many counts. The read terminates 3 residues before the CDR3 end, so the remaining end is supplied by the germline J gene. The rearrangement uses TRBV30 and TRBJ2-7, with 7 bases matching TRBD1. Germline V CDR1 and CDR2: GTSNPN, SVGIG (reference sequence). Germline trimming cut 2 bases from V and 6 bases from J; bases unmatched to any gene: 10. CDR3 length: 14 residues. This CDR3 reads CAWSRRGQGSEQYF. The sequenced part of the CDR3 DNA is TGTGCCTGGAGTCGTAGGGGGCAGGGCTCCGAG.

This clone was seen at least ten times. From the germline J gene comes the end of the CDR3, since the read stops 3 residues before it. This rearrangement joins TRBV12-3 or TRBV12-4 to TRBJ1-5; 8 nucleotides match TRBD1. V shed 6 bases and J 6 bases; nucleotides not matched to a gene: 4. This CDR3 contains 13 residues. CDR3 bases read: TGTGCCAGCAGCTCGGACAGGGTTCAGCCC. This encodes CASSSDRVQP. In full, the CDR3 reads CASSSDRVQPQHF.

This clone has at least ten counts. Read coverage stops 3 residues before the CDR3 terminus; the germline J gene supplies the remainder. This chain joins TRBV4-2 and TRBJ2-2, with 13 nucleotides matching TRBD2. CDR3 length equals 17 residues. The trim removed 1 base at V and 7 bases at J, leaving 6 bases unmatched. The germline V gene has CDR1 LGHNA and CDR2 YNFKEQ. Incomplete CDR3 DNA: TGTGCCAGCAGCCAAGGACTAGCGGGGGGTGGTAGCGGGGAG. The encoded protein is CASSQGLAGGGSGE. The entire CDR3 reads CASSQGLAGGGSGELFF.

This clone was counted a few times. The sequenced fragment ends 3 residues before the CDR3 boundary, so the rest is inferred from the germline J gene. This chain connects TRBV5-1 to TRBJ2-2; TRBD2 aligns across 7 bases. Per the germline V gene, CDR1 is SGHRS and CDR2 is YFSETQ. The CDR3 is 16 residues long. CDR3 bases read: TGCGCCAGCAGCTTGGGTATAATGGCGGGGGATTCACCG. This translates into CASSLGIMAGDSP. From start to end, the CDR3 is CASSLGIMAGDSPLFF. Supplemented by reference TRBV5-1 and TRBJ2-2, the full variable domain reads KAGVTQTPRYLIKTRGQQVTLSCSPISGHRSVSWYQQTPGQGLQFLFEYFSETQRNKGNFPGRFSGRQFSNSRSEMNVSTLELGDSALYLCASSLGIMAGDSPLFFGEGSRLTVL.

This clone has a count of ten or more. The sequenced fragment ends 3 residues before the CDR3 boundary, so the rest is inferred from the germline J gene. The gene calls are TRBV2 and TRBJ2-7, with 10 positions matching TRBD2. CDR1 is SNHLY and CDR2 is FYNNEI in the germline V gene. V shed 3 bases, J shed 4 bases, and the junction held 6 bases outside the gene matches. CDR3 length: 15 amino acids. The CDR3 sequence is CASSDLAGVSYEQYF. Incomplete CDR3 DNA: TGTGCCAGCAGTGACCTAGCGGGAGTGTCTTACGAG. Drawing the rest from reference TRBV2 and TRBJ2-7, the complete variable domain is EPEVTQTPSHQVTQMGQEVILRCVPISNHLYFYWYRQILGQKVEFLVSFYNNEISEKSEIFDDQFSVERPDGSNFTLKIRSTKLEDSAMYFCASSDLAGVSYEQYFGPGTRLTVT.

In this sample, this clone turned up many times. The CDR3 extends 3 residues past the end of the read, so its final part is completed from the germline J gene. The J gene is TRBJ2-7, the V gene TRBV5-1; a weak D match, TRBD2 (5 bases). V lost 1 base to trimming and J lost 0 bases, with 14 bases between them. From germline, CDR1 is SGHRS and CDR2 YFSETQ. This CDR3 is 16 amino acids long. The covered CDR3 bases are TGCGCCAGCAGCTTGCTGGCGGGCCTGAGCTCCTACGAG. The encoded protein is CASSLLAGLSSYE. The whole CDR3 region reads CASSLLAGLSSYEQYF.

This clone was picked up many times. The sequenced part of the CDR3 DNA is TGCGCCAGCAGCTTGCAGGGGTTTTCCAAAAACATT. Translated, it gives CASSLQGFSKNI. The CDR3, in full, reads CASSLQGFSKNIQYF. This chain links TRBV5-1 with TRBJ2-4; D possibly corresponds to TRBD1 (6 bases). Read sequence stops 3 residues before the CDR3 end, and the germline J gene provides the missing end. V lost 1 base, J lost 2 bases, and 10 bases lay in between. In germline, CDR1 is SGHRS, CDR2 YFSETQ. The CDR3 is 15 amino acids.

Only a few counts were recorded for this clone. The sequenced fragment ends 3 residues before the CDR3 boundary, so the rest is inferred from the germline J gene. The chain is built from TRBV19 and TRBJ2-2, with D maybe TRBD1 (6 bases). The CDR3 sequence is 14 residues long. The V gene's germline CDR1 is LNHDA and CDR2 SQIVND (reference sequence). CDR3 region: CASSMDRLNEKLFF. The sequenced CDR3 bases are TGTGCCAGTAGTATGGACAGATTAAATGAAAAG.